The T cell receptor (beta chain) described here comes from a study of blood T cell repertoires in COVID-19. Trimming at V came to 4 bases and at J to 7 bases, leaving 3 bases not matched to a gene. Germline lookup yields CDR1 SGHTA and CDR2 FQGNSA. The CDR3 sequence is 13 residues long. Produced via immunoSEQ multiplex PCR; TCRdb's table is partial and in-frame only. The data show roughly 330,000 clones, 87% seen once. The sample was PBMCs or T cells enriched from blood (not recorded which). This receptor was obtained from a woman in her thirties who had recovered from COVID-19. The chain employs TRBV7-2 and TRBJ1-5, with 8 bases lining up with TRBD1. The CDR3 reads CASSWTGLQPQHF. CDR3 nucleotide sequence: TGTGCCAGCAGCTGGACAGGGCTACAGCCCCAGCATTTT.